The rows below give T cell receptor beta chains drawn from one sample of a study of blood T cell repertoires in COVID-19. The assay was immunoSEQ multiplex PCR, and TCRdb's table has in-frame clones only and misses some. This table has about 480,000 clones, roughly 90% appearing once. Sequenced: PBMCs or T cells enriched from blood (not recorded which). The receptors were gathered from a woman aged 40 to 49 who had recovered from COVID-19. CDR3s include the opening cysteine and the closing phenylalanine or tryptophan. D genes are given only for firm matches. Rows give clone size only sometimes, using once, few, many, or a class for an expanded clone.

CDR3nt,CDR3aa,j_gene,d_gene,v_gene,abundance
TGTGCCAGCAGACAGGGGGTAGTGAACACTGAAGCTTTCTTT,CASRQGVVNTEAFF,TRBJ1-1,TRBD1,TRBV6-5,.
TGTGCCAGCAGTGAAGGTGCAGGGTGGGAAGGCTACACCTTC,CASSEGAGWEGYTF,TRBJ1-2,.,TRBV6-1,.
TGTGCCAGCAGTTTATGGCAGGGCGATCAGCCCCAGCATTTT,CASSLWQGDQPQHF,TRBJ1-5,.,TRBV27,once
TGTGCCACCAGCCCCGGGGGGAGCGGGATCGGGCAGTACTTC,CATSPGGSGIGQYF,TRBJ2-7,TRBD2,TRBV6-5,.
TGTGCCAGCAGCTTTATGCCTTCAGGCGCCGAGACCCAGTACTTC,CASSFMPSGAETQYF,TRBJ2-5,.,TRBV7-9,many
TGTGCCAGCAGCTTCGGACTAGCGGACTACAATGAGCAGTTCTTC,CASSFGLADYNEQFF,TRBJ2-1,TRBD2,TRBV7-2,.
TGTGCCAGCAGTCTGGCTTTTCTAGCGGGAGTCAACGAGCAGTACTTC,CASSLAFLAGVNEQYF,TRBJ2-7,TRBD2,TRBV27,.
TGTGCCACCAGTGATGGCGGGAGCGTCAGGGGAGAGCAGTTCTTC,CATSDGGSVRGEQFF,TRBJ2-1,.,TRBV24-1,.
TGTGCCAGCAGTTCTGGGGCCACCTACGAGCAGTACTTC,CASSSGATYEQYF,TRBJ2-7,.,TRBV27,.
TGTGCCAGCAGTTACGCGGGAGTGAGGAATGAGCAGTTCTTC,CASSYAGVRNEQFF,TRBJ2-1,TRBD2,TRBV6-2/TRBV6-3,.
TGTGCCAGCAGGGCAGAGGGGACAGGCACTGAAGCTTTCTTT,CASRAEGTGTEAFF,TRBJ1-1,TRBD1,TRBV6-4,once
TGTGCCAGCAGTGGGTCGGCGGTAACTGAAGCTTTCTTT,CASSGSAVTEAFF,TRBJ1-1,.,TRBV2,.
TGTGCCAGTAGTCGACTAGAACCTAACTACGAGCAGTACTTC,CASSRLEPNYEQYF,TRBJ2-7,.,TRBV19,few
TGTGCCAGCAGTTACGGTGGACTAGCGGGAACTACCGGGGAGCTGTTTTTT,CASSYGGLAGTTGELFF,TRBJ2-2,TRBD2,TRBV6-2/TRBV6-3,few
TGCAGTGCTACCCCGGGGGACGGCTACACCTTC,CSATPGDGYTF,TRBJ1-2,.,TRBV20-1,once
TGTGCCAGCAGTTATATCGCAGGGGCACGTAATGGCTACACCTTC,CASSYIAGARNGYTF,TRBJ1-2,.,TRBV6-5,.
TGTGCCAGCAGTCGTAGACTACGCAATGAGCAGTTCTTC,CASSRRLRNEQFF,TRBJ2-1,.,TRBV27,.
TGTGCCAGCAGTGACAGGGGACCTCCCTACGAGCAGTACTTC,CASSDRGPPYEQYF,TRBJ2-7,.,TRBV25-1,.
TGTGCCAGTAGCCCAGCGGGAGAGGCCTACGAGCAGTACTTC,CASSPAGEAYEQYF,TRBJ2-7,TRBD2,TRBV19,.
TGTGCCAGCAGCCAAGGAGCGGACACAGATACGCAGTATTTT,CASSQGADTDTQYF,TRBJ2-3,.,TRBV4-2,.
TGCGCCAGCAGTCCGCGGGGGATATTTGAAAAACTGTTTTTT,CASSPRGIFEKLFF,TRBJ1-4,.,TRBV23-1,.
TGTGCCAGCAGCTTAGTCCTACAGGGGATGAACACTGAAGCTTTCTTT,CASSLVLQGMNTEAFF,TRBJ1-1,TRBD1,TRBV7-9,.
TGTGCCTGGAGGGGACAGGGAAATTCACCCCTCCACTTT,CAWRGQGNSPLHF,TRBJ1-6,TRBD1,TRBV30,.
TGTGCCAGCAGCTTGGAGGCTAGCGGTTACGAGCAGTACTTC,CASSLEASGYEQYF,TRBJ2-7,TRBD2,TRBV5-4,once
TGTGCCAGCAGTTACGGGAGGGGACGGTCAGATACGCAGTATTTT,CASSYGRGRSDTQYF,TRBJ2-3,TRBD2,TRBV6-5,.
TGTGCCAGTAGTATTCAGGGGCTTCTTAATGAAAAACTGTTTTTT,CASSIQGLLNEKLFF,TRBJ1-4,.,TRBV19,.
TGTGCCAGTAGTATTGGCAGGGGGCGCACCGGGGAGCTGTTTTTT,CASSIGRGRTGELFF,TRBJ2-2,TRBD1,TRBV19,.
TGTGCCAGCAAGGAGACTATTATACAGGGCACTGAAGCTTTCTTT,CASKETIIQGTEAFF,TRBJ1-1,.,TRBV28,.
TGTGCCAGCAGTTGGGGACTAGCGGATTACGAGCAGTACTTC,CASSWGLADYEQYF,TRBJ2-7,TRBD2,TRBV27,.
TGCGCCAGCAGTATTGGGCAGAACACTGAAGCTTTCTTT,CASSIGQNTEAFF,TRBJ1-1,.,TRBV5-1,.
TGTGCCAGCAGCCAGGACAGGGGTGCAACTAATGAAAAACTGTTTTTT,CASSQDRGATNEKLFF,TRBJ1-4,TRBD1,TRBV14,.